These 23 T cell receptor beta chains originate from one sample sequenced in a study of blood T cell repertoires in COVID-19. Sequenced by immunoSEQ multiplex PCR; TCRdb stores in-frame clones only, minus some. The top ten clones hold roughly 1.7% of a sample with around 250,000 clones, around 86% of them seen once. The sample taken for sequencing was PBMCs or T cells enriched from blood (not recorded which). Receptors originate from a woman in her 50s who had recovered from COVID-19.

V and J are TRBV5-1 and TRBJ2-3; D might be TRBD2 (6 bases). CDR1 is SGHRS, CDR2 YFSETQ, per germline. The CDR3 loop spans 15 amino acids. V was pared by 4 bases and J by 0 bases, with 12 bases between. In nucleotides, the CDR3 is TGCGCCAGCAGCCCGGGAGCGGTTAGCACAGATACGCAGTATTTT. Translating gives CASSPGAVSTDTQYF.

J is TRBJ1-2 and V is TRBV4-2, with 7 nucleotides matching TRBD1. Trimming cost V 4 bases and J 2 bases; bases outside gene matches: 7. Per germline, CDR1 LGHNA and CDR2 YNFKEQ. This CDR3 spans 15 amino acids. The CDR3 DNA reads TGTGCCAGCAGCCCGCGGACAGGAGGCAACTATGGCTACACCTTC. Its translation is CASSPRTGGNYGYTF.

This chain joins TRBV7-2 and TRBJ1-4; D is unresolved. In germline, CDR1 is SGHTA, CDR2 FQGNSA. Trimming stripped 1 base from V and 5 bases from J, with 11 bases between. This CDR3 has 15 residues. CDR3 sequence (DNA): TGTGCCAGCAGCTTAGGGGCACAGCCGAATGAAAAACTGTTTTTT. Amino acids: CASSLGAQPNEKLFF. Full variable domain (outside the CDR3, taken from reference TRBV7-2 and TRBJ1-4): GAGVSQSPSNKVTEKGKDVELRCDPISGHTALYWYRQSLGQGLEFLIYFQGNSAPDKSGLPSDRFSAERTGGSVSTLTIQRTQQEDSAVYLCASSLGAQPNEKLFFGSGTQLSVL.

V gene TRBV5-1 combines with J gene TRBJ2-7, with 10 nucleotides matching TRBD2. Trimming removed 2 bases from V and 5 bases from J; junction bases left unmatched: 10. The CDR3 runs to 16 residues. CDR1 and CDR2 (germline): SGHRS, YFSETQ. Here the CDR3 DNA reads TGCGCCAGCAGCTTCGAGGCCCTAGCGGGAGTTGACGAGCAGTACTTC. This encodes CASSFEALAGVDEQYF.

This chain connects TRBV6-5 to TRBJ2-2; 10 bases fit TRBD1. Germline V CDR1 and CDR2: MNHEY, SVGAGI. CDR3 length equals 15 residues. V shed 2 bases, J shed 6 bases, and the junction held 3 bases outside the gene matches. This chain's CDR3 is CASSYQGQGAGELFF. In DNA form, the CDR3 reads TGTGCCAGCAGTTACCAAGGACAGGGGGCCGGGGAGCTGTTTTTT.

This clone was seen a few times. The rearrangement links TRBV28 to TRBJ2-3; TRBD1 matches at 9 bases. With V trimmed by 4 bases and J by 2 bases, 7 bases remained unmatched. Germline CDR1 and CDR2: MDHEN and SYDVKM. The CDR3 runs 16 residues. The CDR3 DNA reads TGTGCCAGCAGTTCCCCACGACAGGGGGTCACAGATACGCAGTATTTT. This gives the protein CASSSPRQGVTDTQYF.

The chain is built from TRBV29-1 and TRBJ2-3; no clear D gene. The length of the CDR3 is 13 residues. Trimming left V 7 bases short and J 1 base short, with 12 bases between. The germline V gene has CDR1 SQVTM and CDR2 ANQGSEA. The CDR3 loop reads CSGAVQGTDTQYF. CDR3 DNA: TGCAGCGGAGCCGTTCAAGGCACAGATACGCAGTATTTT.

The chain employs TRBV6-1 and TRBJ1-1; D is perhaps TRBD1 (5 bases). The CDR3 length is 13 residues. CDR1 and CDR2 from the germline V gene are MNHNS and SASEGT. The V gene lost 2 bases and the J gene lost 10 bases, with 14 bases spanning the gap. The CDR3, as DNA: TGTGCCAGCAGTGAACTTAGCTGGGGCCGAGCTTTCTTT. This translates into CASSELSWGRAFF.

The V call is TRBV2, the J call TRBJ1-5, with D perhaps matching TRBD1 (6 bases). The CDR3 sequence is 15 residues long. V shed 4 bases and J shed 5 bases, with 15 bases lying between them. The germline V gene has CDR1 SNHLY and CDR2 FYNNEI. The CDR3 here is CASSGPSGEYQPQHF. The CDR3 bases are TGTGCCAGCAGTGGGCCCTCAGGGGAGTATCAGCCCCAGCATTTT. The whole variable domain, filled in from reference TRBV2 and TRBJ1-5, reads EPEVTQTPSHQVTQMGQEVILRCVPISNHLYFYWYRQILGQKVEFLVSFYNNEISEKSEIFDDQFSVERPDGSNFTLKIRSTKLEDSAMYFCASSGPSGEYQPQHFGDGTRLSIL.

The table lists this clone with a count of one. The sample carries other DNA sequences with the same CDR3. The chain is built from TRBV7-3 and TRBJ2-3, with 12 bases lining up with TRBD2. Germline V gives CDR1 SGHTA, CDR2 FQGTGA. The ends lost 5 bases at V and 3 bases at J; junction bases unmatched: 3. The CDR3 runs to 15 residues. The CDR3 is CASSPLAGGTDTQYF. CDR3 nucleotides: TGTGCCAGCAGCCCACTAGCGGGAGGTACAGATACGCAGTATTTT. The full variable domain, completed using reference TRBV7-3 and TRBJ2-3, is GAGVSQTPSNKVTEKGKYVELRCDPISGHTALYWYRQSLGQGPEFLIYFQGTGAADDSGLPNDRFFAVRPEGSVSTLKIQRTERGDSAVYLCASSPLAGGTDTQYFGPGTRLTVL.

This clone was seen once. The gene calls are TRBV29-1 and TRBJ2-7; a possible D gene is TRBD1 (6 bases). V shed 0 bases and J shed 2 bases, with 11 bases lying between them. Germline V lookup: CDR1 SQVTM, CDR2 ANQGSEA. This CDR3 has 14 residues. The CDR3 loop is CSVEDRNRAYEQYF. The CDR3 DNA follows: TGCAGCGTTGAAGATCGCAACAGGGCCTACGAGCAGTACTTC.

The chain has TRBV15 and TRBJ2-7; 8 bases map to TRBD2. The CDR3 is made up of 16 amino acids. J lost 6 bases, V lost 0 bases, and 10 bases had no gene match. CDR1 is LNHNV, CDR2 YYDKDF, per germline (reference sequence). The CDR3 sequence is CATSRDLLAGVSEQYF. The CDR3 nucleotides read TGTGCCACCAGCAGAGATCTGCTAGCGGGCGTGAGCGAGCAGTACTTC.

In DNA, the CDR3 is TGTGCCAGCAGCCCTAGGGGGCGGGATAACACCGGGGAGCTGTTTTTT. This codes for CASSPRGRDNTGELFF. The genes are TRBV3-1 (or the pseudogene TRBV3-2) and TRBJ2-2; perhaps TRBD1 as D (7 bases). The CDR3 loop spans 16 amino acids. The germline V gene has CDR1 LGHDT and CDR2 YNNKEL (reference sequence). Deletions cut 4 bases from V and 2 bases from J, with 14 bases between.

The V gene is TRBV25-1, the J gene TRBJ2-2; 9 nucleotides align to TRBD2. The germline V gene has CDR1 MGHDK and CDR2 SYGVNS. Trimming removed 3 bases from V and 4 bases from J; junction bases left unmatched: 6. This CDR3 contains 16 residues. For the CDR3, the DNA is TGTGCCAGCAGTGATCTGCGGGAGGGCCGCACCGGGGAGCTGTTTTTT. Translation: CASSDLREGRTGELFF.

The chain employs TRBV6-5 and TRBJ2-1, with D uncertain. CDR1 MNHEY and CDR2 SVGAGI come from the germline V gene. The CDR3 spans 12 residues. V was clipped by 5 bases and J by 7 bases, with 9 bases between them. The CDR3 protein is CASSTLGNEQFF. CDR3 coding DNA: TGTGCCAGCAGTACCCTAGGTAATGAGCAGTTCTTC.

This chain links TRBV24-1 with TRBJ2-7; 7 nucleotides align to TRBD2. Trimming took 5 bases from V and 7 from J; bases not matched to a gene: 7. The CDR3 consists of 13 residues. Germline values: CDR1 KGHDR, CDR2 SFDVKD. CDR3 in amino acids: CATSGTPGGEQYF. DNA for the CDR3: TGTGCCACCAGTGGGACGCCCGGGGGGGAGCAGTACTTC.

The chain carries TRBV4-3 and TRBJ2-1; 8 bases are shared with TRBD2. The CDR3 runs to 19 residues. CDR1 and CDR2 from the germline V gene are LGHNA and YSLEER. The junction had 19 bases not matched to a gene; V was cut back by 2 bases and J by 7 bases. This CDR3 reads CASSQSTPHQAGVLNEQFF. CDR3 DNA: TGCGCCAGCAGCCAAAGTACCCCCCACCAAGCGGGAGTCCTAAATGAGCAGTTCTTC.

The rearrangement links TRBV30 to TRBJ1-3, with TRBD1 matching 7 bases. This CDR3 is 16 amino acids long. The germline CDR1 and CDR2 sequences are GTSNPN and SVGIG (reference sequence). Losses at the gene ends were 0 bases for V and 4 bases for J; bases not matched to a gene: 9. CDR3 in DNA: TGTGCCTGGAGTGTACGGAAGGGGGCGTTGGGAAACACCATATATTTT. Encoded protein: CAWSVRKGALGNTIYF.

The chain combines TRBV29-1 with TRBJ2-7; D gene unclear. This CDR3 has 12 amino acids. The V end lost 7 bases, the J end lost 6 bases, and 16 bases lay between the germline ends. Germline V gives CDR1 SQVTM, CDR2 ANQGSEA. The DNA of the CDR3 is TGCAGCGCCGTGACTGCTACTCGCGAGCAGTACTTC. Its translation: CSAVTATREQYF.

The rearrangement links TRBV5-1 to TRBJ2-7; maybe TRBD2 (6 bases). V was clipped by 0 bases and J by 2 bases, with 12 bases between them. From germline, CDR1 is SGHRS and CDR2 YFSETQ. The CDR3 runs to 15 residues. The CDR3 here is CASSLEPGLAYEQYF. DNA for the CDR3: TGCGCCAGCAGCTTGGAACCGGGACTTGCCTACGAGCAGTACTTC.

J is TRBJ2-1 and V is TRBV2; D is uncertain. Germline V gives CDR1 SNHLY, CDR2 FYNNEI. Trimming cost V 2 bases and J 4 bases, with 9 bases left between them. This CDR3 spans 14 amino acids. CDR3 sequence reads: CASSEKSRYNEQFF. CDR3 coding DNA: TGTGCCAGCAGTGAAAAATCCAGATACAATGAGCAGTTCTTC.

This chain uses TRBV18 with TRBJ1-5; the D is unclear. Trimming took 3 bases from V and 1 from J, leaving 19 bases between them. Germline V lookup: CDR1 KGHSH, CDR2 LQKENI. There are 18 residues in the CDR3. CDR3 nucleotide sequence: TGTGCCAGCTCACCGGAGGCCCTGATAGGGCGGAGCAATCAGCCCCAGCATTTT. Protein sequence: CASSPEALIGRSNQPQHF.

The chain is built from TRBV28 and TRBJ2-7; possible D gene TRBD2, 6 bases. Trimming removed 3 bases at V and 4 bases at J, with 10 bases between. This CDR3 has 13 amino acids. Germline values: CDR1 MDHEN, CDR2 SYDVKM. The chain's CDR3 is CASSLGGLYEQYF. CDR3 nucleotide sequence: TGTGCCAGCAGTTTGGGGGGATTGTACGAGCAGTACTTC.